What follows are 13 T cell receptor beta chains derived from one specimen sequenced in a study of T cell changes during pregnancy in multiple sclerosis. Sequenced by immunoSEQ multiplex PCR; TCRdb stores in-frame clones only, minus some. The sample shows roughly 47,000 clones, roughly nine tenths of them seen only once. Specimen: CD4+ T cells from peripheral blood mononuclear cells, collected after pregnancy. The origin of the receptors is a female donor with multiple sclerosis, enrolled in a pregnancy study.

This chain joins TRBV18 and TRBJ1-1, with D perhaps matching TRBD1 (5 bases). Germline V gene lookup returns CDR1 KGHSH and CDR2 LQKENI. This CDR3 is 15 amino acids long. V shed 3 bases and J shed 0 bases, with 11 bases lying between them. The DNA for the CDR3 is TGTGCCAGCTCACCGGGGCTGGTAATGAACACTGAAGCTTTCTTT. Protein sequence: CASSPGLVMNTEAFF.

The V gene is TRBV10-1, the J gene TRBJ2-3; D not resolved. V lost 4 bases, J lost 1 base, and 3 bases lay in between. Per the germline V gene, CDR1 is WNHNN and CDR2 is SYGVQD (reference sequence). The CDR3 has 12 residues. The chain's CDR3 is CASSARTDTQYF. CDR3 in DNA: TGCGCCAGCAGTGCTCGCACAGATACGCAGTATTTT.

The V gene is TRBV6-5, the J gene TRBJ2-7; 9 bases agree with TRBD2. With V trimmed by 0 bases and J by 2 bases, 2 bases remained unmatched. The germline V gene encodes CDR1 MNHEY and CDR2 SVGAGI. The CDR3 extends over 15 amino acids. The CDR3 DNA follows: TGTGCCAGCAGTTACTCGGCTAGCGGGGCCTACGAGCAGTACTTC. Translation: CASSYSASGAYEQYF.

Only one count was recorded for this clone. The CDR3 sequence: CASSPSPGQLNEKLFF. DNA of the CDR3: TGCGCCAGCAGCCCCTCACCGGGACAGCTTAATGAAAAACTGTTTTTT. The rearrangement joins TRBV5-1 to TRBJ1-4; 7 nucleotides match TRBD1. J was trimmed by 4 bases and V by 4 bases; bases with no gene match: 10. Germline-derived CDR1 and CDR2 are SGHRS and YFSETQ. The CDR3 loop spans 16 amino acids.

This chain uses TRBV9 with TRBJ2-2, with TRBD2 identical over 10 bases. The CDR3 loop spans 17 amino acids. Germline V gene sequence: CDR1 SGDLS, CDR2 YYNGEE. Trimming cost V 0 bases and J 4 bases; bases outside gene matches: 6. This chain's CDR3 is CASSVAPSGSGTGELFF. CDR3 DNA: TGTGCCAGCAGCGTAGCGCCTAGCGGGAGCGGCACCGGGGAGCTGTTTTTT.

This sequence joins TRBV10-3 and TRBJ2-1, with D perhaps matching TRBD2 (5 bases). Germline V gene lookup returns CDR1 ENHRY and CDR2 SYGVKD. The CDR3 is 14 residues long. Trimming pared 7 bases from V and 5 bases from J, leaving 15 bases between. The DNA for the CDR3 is TGTGCCATCAAACCGGGATTAATCGACAATGAGCAGTTCTTC. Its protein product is CAIKPGLIDNEQFF.

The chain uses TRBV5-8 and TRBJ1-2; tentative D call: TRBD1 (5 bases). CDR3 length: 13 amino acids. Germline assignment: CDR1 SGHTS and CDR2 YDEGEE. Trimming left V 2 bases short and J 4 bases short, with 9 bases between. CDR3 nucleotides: TGTGCCAGCAGCTTTTCAGGGATCTATGGCTACACCTTC. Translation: CASSFSGIYGYTF.

CDR3 in amino acids: CASTGTVGSYEQYF. The DNA of the CDR3 is TGTGCCAGCACCGGGACTGTGGGCTCCTACGAGCAGTACTTC. J is TRBJ2-7 and V is TRBV2, with a possible D match to TRBD2 (6 bases). V lost 7 bases, J lost 0 bases, and 13 bases lay in between. The CDR3 is 14 residues long. Germline CDR1 reads SNHLY; CDR2 reads FYNNEI.

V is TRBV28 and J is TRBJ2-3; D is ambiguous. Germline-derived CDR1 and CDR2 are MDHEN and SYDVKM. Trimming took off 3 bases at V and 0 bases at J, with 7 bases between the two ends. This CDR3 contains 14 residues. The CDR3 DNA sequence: TGTGCCAGCAGTTTTAGTGGTAGCACAGATACGCAGTATTTT. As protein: CASSFSGSTDTQYF.

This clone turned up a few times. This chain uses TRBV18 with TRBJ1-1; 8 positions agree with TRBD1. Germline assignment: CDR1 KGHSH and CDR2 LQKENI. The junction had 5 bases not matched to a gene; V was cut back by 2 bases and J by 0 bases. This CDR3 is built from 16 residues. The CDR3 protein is CASSPLDRDVNTEAFF. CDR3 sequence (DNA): TGTGCCAGCTCACCATTGGACAGGGACGTGAACACTGAAGCTTTCTTT.

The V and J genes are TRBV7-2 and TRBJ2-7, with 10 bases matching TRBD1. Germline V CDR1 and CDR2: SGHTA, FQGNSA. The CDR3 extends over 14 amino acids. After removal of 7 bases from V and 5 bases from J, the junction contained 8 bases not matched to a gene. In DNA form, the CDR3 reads TGTGCCAGCATCTTGACAGGGGGCTGGGACGAGCAGTACTTC. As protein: CASILTGGWDEQYF.

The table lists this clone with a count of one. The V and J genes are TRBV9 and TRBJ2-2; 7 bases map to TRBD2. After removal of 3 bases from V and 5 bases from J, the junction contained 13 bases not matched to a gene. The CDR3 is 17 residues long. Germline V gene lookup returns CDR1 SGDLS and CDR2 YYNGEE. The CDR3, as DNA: TGTGCCAGCAGCGGGGCTTGGGGAGGGCCAGGAACCGGGGAGCTGTTTTTT. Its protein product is CASSGAWGGPGTGELFF.

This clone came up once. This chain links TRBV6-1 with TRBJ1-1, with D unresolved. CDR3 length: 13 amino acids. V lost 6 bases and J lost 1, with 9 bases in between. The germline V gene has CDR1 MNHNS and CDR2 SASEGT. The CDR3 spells CASRIARNTEAFF. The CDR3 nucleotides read TGTGCCAGCAGGATAGCAAGGAACACTGAAGCTTTCTTT.